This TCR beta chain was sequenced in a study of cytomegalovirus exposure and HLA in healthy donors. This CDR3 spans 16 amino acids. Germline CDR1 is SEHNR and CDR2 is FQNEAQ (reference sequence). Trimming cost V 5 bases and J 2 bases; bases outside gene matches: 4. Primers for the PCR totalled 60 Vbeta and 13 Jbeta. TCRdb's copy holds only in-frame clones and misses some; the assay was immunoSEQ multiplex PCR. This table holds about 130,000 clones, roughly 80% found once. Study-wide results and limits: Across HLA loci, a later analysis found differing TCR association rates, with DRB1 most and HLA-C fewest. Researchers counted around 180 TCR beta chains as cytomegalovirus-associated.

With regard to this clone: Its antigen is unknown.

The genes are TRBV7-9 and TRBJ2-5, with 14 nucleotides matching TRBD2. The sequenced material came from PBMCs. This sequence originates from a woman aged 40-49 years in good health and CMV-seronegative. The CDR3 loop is CASSKGLAGEQETQYF. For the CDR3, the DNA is TGTGCCAGCAGCAAGGGACTAGCGGGGGAACAAGAGACCCAGTACTTC. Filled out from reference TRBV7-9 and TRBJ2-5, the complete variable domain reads DTGVSQNPRHKITKRGQNVTFRCDPISEHNRLYWYRQTLGQGPEFLTYFQNEAQLEKSRLLSDRFSAERPKGSFSTLEIQRTEQGDSAMYLCASSKGLAGEQETQYFGPGTRLLVL.